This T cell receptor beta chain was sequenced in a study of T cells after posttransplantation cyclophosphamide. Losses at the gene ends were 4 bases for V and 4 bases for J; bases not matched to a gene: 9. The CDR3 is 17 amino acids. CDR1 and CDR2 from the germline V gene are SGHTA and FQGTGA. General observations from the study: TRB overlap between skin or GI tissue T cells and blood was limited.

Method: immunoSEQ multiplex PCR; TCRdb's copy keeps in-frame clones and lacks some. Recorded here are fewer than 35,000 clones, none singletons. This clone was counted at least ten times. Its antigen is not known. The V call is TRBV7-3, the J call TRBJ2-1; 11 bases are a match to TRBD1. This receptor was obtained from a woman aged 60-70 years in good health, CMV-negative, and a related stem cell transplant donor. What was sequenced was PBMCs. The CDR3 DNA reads TGTGCCAGCAGCTGGAACACCGGGACAGGGGGGTACAATGAGCAGTTCTTC. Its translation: CASSWNTGTGGYNEQFF.